The subject of this entry is one T cell receptor (beta chain). The antigen is undetermined. The data derive from a study of stem cell transplantation in POMP-related autoinflammatory disease. Study outcomes and limitations: Patients with PRAID showed a restricted number of unique TRB V-J gene pairings. Across all analyzed T-cell subsets, patients with PRAID tended toward reduced diversity and increased clonality.

Repertoires were generated with immunoSEQ multiplex PCR, while TCRdb's copy carries only in-frame clones and drops some. This table has just over 1,000 clones, about 89% appearing once. The V gene lost 4 bases and the J gene lost 1 base, with 11 bases spanning the gap. Germline V gives CDR1 SGDLS, CDR2 YYNGEE. The CDR3 has 14 residues. J is TRBJ2-5 and V is TRBV9; D possibly matches TRBD1 or TRBD2 (5 bases each). The material sequenced was a CXCR5-defined cell subset from PBMCs. The sequence came from a human donor in good health. CDR3: CASSLWDRQETQYF. In DNA, the CDR3 is TGTGCCAGCAGCTTATGGGACCGCCAAGAGACCCAGTACTTC.